The 16 T cell receptor beta chains below all came from one sample that was sequenced in a study of blood T cells in healthy people across ages. A second PCR, run for roughly 7 to 11 cycles, used a sample-barcoded 5' primer plus a J-beta primer mix. TCRdb redid the calling of the 5' RACE reads with MiXCR, one entry per CDR3 protein. In the table there are approximately 850,000 distinct CDR3 sequences, roughly 50% of which are singletons. What was sequenced was blood. Receptors were obtained from a man aged 25 to 40 in good health.

The rearrangement links TRBV12-3 or TRBV12-4 to TRBJ2-5; D is ambiguous. The J call may be wrong; the DNA end is better matched by TRBJ2-7. The CDR3 consists of 12 residues. The CDR3 region has the DNA TGTGCCAGCAGTTTTCTATCTAGCGAGCAGTACTTC. The encoded protein is CASSFLSSEQYF.

The chain joins TRBV6-1 to TRBJ2-1, with TRBD2 as a possible D gene (5 bases). This CDR3 contains 15 residues. Between the trimmed V and J ends, which lost 0 bases and 6 bases, there was a span of 12 bases. Germline loops: CDR1 MNHNS, CDR2 SASEGT. CDR3: CASSEAAVLANEQFF. The DNA of the CDR3 is TGTGCCAGCAGTGAAGCGGCCGTTCTAGCCAATGAGCAGTTCTTC.

The chain employs TRBV3-1 and TRBJ2-2; a possible D gene is TRBD1 (5 bases). Looked up from germline, CDR1 is LGHDT and CDR2 is YNNKEL (reference sequence). With 0 bases removed from V and 5 bases from J, the gap between germline ends came to 7 bases. The CDR3 has 14 amino acids. Here the CDR3 reads CASSQDGQTGELFF. The CDR3 DNA is TGTGCCAGCAGCCAAGACGGACAAACCGGGGAGCTGTTTTTT.

The chain is built from TRBV20-1 and TRBJ2-3, with 9 positions matching TRBD2. Germline-derived CDR1 and CDR2 are DFQATT and SNEGSKA (reference sequence). With V trimmed by 6 bases and J by 2 bases, 12 bases remained unmatched. This CDR3 is built from 16 residues. CDR3 protein: CSASLASGGNTDTQYF. The CDR3 nucleotides are TGCAGTGCAAGCTTGGCCAGCGGGGGGAACACAGATACGCAGTATTTT.

This clonotype was recorded once. The CDR3 DNA is TGTGCCACCAGTGACGGACTAGCGGTCTACAATGAGCAGTTCTTC. This encodes CATSDGLAVYNEQFF. The rearrangement links TRBV24-1 to TRBJ2-1, with 10 bases that match TRBD2. Trimming removed 4 bases from V and 3 bases from J; junction bases left unmatched: 2. The length of the CDR3 is 15 residues. CDR1 KGHDR and CDR2 SFDVKD come from the germline V gene.

V gene TRBV27 combines with J gene TRBJ2-2, with D uncertain. CDR3 length: 15 residues. Germline lookup yields CDR1 MNHEY and CDR2 SMNVEV (reference sequence). V dropped 5 bases and J dropped 3 bases, with 13 bases sitting between them. The CDR3 DNA follows: TGTGCCAGCAGTCCCAGGTCCCTTGACACCGGGGAGCTGTTTTTT. Protein sequence: CASSPRSLDTGELFF.

Concerning this clonotype: The germline gene is not matched at one end of the junction; a read error may be the cause. V gene TRBV20-1 combines with J gene TRBJ1-5; the match to TRBD1 covers 8 bases. The CDR3 has 14 residues. The germline CDR1 and CDR2 sequences are DFQATT and SNEGSKA (reference sequence). The CDR3 reads CSATRGPGNQPQHF. CDR3 in DNA: TGCAGTGCTACCAGGGGGCCGGGCAATCAACCCCAGCATTTT.

This clonotype occurred many times. V is TRBV20-1 and J is TRBJ1-5; no clear D. CDR3 length: 12 amino acids. V was trimmed by 5 bases and J by 1 base, leaving 6 bases between them. Looked up from germline, CDR1 is DFQATT and CDR2 is SNEGSKA (reference sequence). CDR3 region: CSALGSNQPQHF. CDR3 sequence (DNA): TGCAGTGCTCTTGGCAGCAATCAGCCCCAGCATTTT.

This rearrangement joins TRBV20-1 to TRBJ1-6; no clear D. Germline-derived CDR1 and CDR2 are DFQATT and SNEGSKA (reference sequence). Trimming shortened V by 0 bases and J by 14 bases, and 8 bases separated the two germline ends. The CDR3 has 11 residues. The CDR3, as DNA: TGCAGTGCTAGAGAAACGGACTCCCTCCACTTT. It encodes CSARETDSLHF.

This clonotype showed up just once. This chain joins TRBV6-1 and TRBJ2-1, with 7 positions matching TRBD1. J gave up 8 bases and V 7 bases, and 5 bases lay outside the gene matches. There are 12 residues in the CDR3. Germline CDR1 and CDR2: MNHNS and SASEGT. CDR3 loop: CASTYRGDEQFF. The DNA for the CDR3 is TGTGCCAGCACCTACAGGGGAGATGAGCAGTTCTTC.

This clonotype appeared a few times. This chain connects TRBV2 to TRBJ2-4; D possibly matches TRBD1 or TRBD2 (5 bases each). Germline V CDR1 and CDR2: SNHLY, FYNNEI. V lost 7 bases and J 8 bases, leaving 21 bases between the germline ends. This CDR3 has 15 residues. The CDR3 protein is CASIWGNGVGDIQYF. The CDR3, as DNA: TGTGCCAGCATTTGGGGGAATGGCGTGGGGGACATTCAGTACTTC.

This chain uses TRBV7-9 with TRBJ2-1, with D possibly TRBD2 on 6 matching bases. The V end lost 6 bases, the J end lost 9 bases, and 18 bases lay between the germline ends. The germline gives CDR1 SEHNR, CDR2 FQNEAQ (reference sequence). The CDR3 is 14 residues long. The CDR3 nucleotides read TGTGCCAGCAGGCGACTAGAGTCTGGGGCTGAGCAGTTCTTC. Translated, it gives CASRRLESGAEQFF.

The chain couples TRBV29-1 to TRBJ2-1; either TRBD1 or TRBD2 may fit D (6 bases each). The germline CDR1 and CDR2 sequences are SQVTM and ANQGSEA. This CDR3 comprises 13 residues. V lost 6 bases and J 8 bases, leaving 17 bases between the germline ends. CDR3 protein: CSVLRGEGDEQFF. Written as DNA, the CDR3 is TGCAGCGTCCTGAGGGGGGAAGGCGATGAGCAGTTCTTC.

The chain joins TRBV5-1 to TRBJ2-7, with D possibly TRBD1 on 7 matching bases. The CDR3 covers 14 residues. V was cut by 7 bases and J by 5 bases, with 19 bases left in between. CDR1 is SGHRS, CDR2 YFSETQ, per germline. The CDR3 here is CASARSGRGDEQYF. The CDR3 DNA is TGCGCCAGCGCAAGGAGTGGCAGGGGGGACGAGCAGTACTTC. The variable domain in full, completed from reference TRBV5-1 and TRBJ2-7, reads KAGVTQTPRYLIKTRGQQVTLSCSPISGHRSVSWYQQTPGQGLQFLFEYFSETQRNKGNFPGRFSGRQFSNSRSEMNVSTLELGDSALYLCASARSGRGDEQYFGPGTRLTVT.

This chain connects TRBV11-2 to TRBJ2-7; D might be TRBD1 or TRBD2, each matching 5 bases. CDR3 length: 15 amino acids. V shed 1 base and J shed 3 bases, with 13 bases lying between them. Germline loops: CDR1 SGHAT, CDR2 FQNNGV. Here the CDR3 DNA reads TGTGCCAGCAGCTTAGCCCCGCTGGGGGACTACGAGCAGTACTTC. As protein: CASSLAPLGDYEQYF.

A few counts support this clonotype. This chain connects TRBV4-3 to TRBJ2-7, with a weak D call TRBD2 (6 bases). V was cut by 0 bases and J by 5 bases, with 17 bases left in between. This CDR3 is 16 amino acids long. Germline assignment: CDR1 LGHNA and CDR2 YSLEER. CDR3 region: CASSQDRGGGSHEQYF. The CDR3 DNA follows: TGCGCCAGCAGCCAAGATAGAGGAGGAGGGTCGCACGAGCAGTACTTC.